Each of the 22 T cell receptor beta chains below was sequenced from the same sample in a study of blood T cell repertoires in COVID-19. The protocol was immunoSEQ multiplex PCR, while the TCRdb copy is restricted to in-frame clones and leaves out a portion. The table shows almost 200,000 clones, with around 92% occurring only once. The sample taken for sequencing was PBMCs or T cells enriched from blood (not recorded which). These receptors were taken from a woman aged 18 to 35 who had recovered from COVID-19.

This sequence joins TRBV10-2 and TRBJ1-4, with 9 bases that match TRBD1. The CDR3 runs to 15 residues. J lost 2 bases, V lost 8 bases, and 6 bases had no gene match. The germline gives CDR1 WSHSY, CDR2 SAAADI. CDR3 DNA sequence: TGCGCCAGCTCCGGGACAGGGTCTACTAATGAAAAACTGTTTTTT. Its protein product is CASSGTGSTNEKLFF.

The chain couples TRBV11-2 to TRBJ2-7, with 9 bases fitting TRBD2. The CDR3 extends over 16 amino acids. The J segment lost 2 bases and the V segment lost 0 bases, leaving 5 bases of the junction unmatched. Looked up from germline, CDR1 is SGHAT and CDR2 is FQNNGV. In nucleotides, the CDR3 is TGTGCCAGCAGCTTAGAGAGCGCGGGGGGGGCCTACGAGCAGTACTTC. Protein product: CASSLESAGGAYEQYF.

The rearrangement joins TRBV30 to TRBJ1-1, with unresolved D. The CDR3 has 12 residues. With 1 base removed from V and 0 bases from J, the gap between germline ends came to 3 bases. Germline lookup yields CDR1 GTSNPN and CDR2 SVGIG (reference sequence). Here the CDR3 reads CAWSAVNTEAFF. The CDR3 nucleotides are TGTGCCTGGAGTGCGGTGAACACTGAAGCTTTCTTT.

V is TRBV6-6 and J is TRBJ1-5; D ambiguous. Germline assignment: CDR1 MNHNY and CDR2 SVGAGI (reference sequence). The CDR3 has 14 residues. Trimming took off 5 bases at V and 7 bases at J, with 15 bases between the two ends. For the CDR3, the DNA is TGTGCCAGCAGTACACGGGTCCCTTGGCAGCCCCAGCATTTT. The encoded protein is CASSTRVPWQPQHF.

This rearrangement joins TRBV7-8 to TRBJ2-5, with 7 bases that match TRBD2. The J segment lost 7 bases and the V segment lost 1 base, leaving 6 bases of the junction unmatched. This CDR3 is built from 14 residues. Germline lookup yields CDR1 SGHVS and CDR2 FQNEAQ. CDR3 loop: CASSLEWGGGTQYF. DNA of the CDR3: TGTGCCAGCAGCTTAGAATGGGGGGGAGGGACCCAGTACTTC.

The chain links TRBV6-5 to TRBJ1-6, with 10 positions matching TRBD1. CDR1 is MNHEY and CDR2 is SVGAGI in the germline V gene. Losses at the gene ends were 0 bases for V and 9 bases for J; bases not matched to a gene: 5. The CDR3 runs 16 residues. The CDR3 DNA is TGTGCCAGCAGTTACTCTTCGACAGGGGGCACTTCACCCCTCCACTTT. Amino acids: CASSYSSTGGTSPLHF.

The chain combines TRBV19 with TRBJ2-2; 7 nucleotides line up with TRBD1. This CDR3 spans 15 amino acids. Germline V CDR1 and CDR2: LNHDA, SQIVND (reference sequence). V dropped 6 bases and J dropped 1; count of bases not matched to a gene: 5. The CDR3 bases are TGTGCCAGTAGAATAACAGGGGTGAACACCGGGGAGCTGTTTTTT. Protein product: CASRITGVNTGELFF.

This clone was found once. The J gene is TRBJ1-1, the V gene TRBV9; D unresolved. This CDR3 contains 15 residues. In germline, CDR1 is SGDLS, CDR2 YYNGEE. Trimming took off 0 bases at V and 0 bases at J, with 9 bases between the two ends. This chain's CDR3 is CASSVGAELNTEAFF. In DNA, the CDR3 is TGTGCCAGCAGCGTAGGGGCTGAGCTGAACACTGAAGCTTTCTTT.

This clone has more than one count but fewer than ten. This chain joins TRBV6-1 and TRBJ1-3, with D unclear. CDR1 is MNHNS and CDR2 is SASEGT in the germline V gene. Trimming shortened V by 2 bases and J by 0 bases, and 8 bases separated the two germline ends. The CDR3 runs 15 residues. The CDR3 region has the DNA TGTGCCAGCAGTGAACCGGGGTTCTCTGGAAACACCATATATTTT. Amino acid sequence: CASSEPGFSGNTIYF.

The CDR3 bases are TGTGCCAGCAGCTTGGAGAGTAGACGCAGGGGTGGAAACACCATATATTTT. This translates into CASSLESRRRGGNTIYF. The V and J genes are TRBV5-4 and TRBJ1-3; D is perhaps TRBD1 (6 bases). Trimming shortened V by 0 bases and J by 3 bases, and 16 bases separated the two germline ends. The germline gives CDR1 SGHNT, CDR2 YYREEE (reference sequence). CDR3 length: 17 residues.

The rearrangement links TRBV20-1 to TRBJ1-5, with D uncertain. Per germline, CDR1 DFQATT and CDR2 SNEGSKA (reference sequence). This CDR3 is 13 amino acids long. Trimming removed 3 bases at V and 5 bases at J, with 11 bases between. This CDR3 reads CSASYLEDQPQHF. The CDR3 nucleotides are TGCAGTGCTAGTTACCTGGAGGATCAGCCCCAGCATTTT.

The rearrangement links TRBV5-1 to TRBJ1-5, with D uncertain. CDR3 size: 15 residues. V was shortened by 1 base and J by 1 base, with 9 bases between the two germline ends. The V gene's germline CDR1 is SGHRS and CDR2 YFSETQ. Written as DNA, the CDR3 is TGCGCCAGCAGCTTGTCAGGCCAGAGCAATCAGCCCCAGCATTTT. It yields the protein CASSLSGQSNQPQHF.

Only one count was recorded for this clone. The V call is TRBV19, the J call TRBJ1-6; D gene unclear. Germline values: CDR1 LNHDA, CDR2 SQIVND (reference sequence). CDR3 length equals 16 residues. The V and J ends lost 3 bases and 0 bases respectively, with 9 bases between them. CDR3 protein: CASSMVASSYNSPLHF. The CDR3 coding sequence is TGTGCCAGTAGTATGGTAGCAAGCTCCTATAATTCACCCCTCCACTTT.

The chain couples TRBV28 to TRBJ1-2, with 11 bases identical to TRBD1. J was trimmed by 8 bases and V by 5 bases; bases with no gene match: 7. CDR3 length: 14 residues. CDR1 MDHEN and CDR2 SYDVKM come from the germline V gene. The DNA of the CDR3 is TGTGCCAGCAGTCCAGGACAGGGGGCGGAGGGCTACACCTTC. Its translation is CASSPGQGAEGYTF.

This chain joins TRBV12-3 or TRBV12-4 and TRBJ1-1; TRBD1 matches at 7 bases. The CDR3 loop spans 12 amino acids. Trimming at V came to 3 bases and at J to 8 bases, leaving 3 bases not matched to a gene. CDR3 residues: CASSLGQLEAFF. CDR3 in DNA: TGTGCCAGCAGTTTGGGACAGTTAGAAGCTTTCTTT.

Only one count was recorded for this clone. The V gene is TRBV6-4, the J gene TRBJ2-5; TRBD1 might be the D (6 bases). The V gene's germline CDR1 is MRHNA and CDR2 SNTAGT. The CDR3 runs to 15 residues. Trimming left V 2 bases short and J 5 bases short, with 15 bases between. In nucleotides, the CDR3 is TGTGCCAGCAGTGACGGGTGGGGGCCCGAGGAGACCCAGTACTTC. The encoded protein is CASSDGWGPEETQYF.

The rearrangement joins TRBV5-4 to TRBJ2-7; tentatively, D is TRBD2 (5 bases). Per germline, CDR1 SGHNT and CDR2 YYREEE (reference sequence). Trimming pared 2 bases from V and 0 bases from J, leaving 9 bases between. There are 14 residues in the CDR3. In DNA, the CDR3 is TGTGCCAGCAGCTTAGAGGGTTCCTCCTACGAGCAGTACTTC. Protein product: CASSLEGSSYEQYF. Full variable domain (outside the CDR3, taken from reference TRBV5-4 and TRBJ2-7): ETGVTQSPTHLIKTRGQQVTLRCSSQSGHNTVSWYQQALGQGPQFIFQYYREEENGRGNFPPRFSGLQFPNYSSELNVNALELDDSALYLCASSLEGSSYEQYFGPGTRLTVT.

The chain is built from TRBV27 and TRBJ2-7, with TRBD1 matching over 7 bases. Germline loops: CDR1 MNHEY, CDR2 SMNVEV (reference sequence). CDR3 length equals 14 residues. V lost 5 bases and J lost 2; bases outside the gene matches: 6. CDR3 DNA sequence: TGTGCCAGCAGTGGCTGGGACAGACCCTACGAGCAGTACTTC. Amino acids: CASSGWDRPYEQYF.

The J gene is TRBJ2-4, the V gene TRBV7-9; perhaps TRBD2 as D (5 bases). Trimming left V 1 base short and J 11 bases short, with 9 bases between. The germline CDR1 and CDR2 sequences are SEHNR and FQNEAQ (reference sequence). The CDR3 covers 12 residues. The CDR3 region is CASSLDPGVQYF. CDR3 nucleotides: TGTGCCAGCAGCTTAGACCCCGGGGTTCAGTACTTC.

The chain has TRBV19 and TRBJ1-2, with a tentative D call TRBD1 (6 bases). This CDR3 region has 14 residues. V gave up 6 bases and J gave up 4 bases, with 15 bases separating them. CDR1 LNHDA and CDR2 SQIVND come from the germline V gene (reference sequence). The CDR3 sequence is CASRNGQNPYGYTF. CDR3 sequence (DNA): TGTGCCAGTAGGAACGGACAGAACCCCTATGGCTACACCTTC.

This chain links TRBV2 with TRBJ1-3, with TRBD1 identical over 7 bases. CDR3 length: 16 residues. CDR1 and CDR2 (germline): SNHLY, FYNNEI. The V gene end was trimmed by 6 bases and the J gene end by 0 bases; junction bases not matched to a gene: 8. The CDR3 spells CASSGGQLISGNTIYF. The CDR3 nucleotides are TGTGCCAGCAGCGGGGGACAGTTAATCTCTGGAAACACCATATATTTT.

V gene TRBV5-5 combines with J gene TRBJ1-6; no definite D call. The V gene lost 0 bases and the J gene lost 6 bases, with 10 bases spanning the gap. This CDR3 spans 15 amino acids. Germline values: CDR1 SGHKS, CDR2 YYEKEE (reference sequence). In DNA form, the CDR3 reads TGTGCCAGCAGCTTGGTGGGAGAGGGTAATTCACCCCTCCACTTT. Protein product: CASSLVGEGNSPLHF.